This passage covers 8 T cell receptor beta chains from one sample sequenced in a study of blood T cell repertoires in COVID-19. The repertoire was sequenced with immunoSEQ multiplex PCR; TCRdb's copy has only in-frame clones and lacks some. The profile shows hundreds of thousands of clones, 85% to 90% of them singletons. The sequenced sample was peripheral blood. The receptors stem from a woman between 50 and 59 years old with COVID-19, enrolled during active disease.

The gene calls are TRBV6-5 and TRBJ2-7, with 7 bases fitting TRBD1. CDR1 is MNHEY and CDR2 is SVGAGI in the germline V gene. There are 14 residues in the CDR3. The V segment lost 7 bases and the J segment 3 bases; nucleotides outside the gene matches: 9. DNA of the CDR3: TGTGCCAGCACCCGCCCGACAGGGAACTACGAGCAGTACTTC. This encodes CASTRPTGNYEQYF.

The rearrangement uses TRBV19 and TRBJ2-1; TRBD2 aligns across 12 bases. The CDR3 loop spans 15 amino acids. Germline CDR1 reads LNHDA; CDR2 reads SQIVND (reference sequence). Germline trimming cut 4 bases from V and 8 bases from J; bases unmatched to any gene: 6. Here the CDR3 reads CASSTRLAGVHEQFF. CDR3 DNA: TGTGCCAGTAGTACGAGACTAGCGGGGGTGCATGAGCAGTTCTTC.

The chain is built from TRBV19 and TRBJ2-1; TRBD2 aligns across 8 bases. The germline V gene has CDR1 LNHDA and CDR2 SQIVND (reference sequence). The CDR3 contains 10 residues. Here the CDR3 DNA reads TGTATTACTGCGGGGGGCGAGCAGTTCTTC. It encodes CITAGGEQFF. Together with reference TRBV19 and TRBJ2-1, the CDR3 gives the full variable domain: DGGITQSPKYLFRKEGQNVTLSCEQNLNHDAMYWYRQDPGQGLRLIYYSQIVNDFQKGDIAEGYSVSREKKESFPLTVTSAQKNPTAFYLCITAGGEQFFGPGTRLTVL.

This rearrangement joins TRBV19 to TRBJ1-6; weak D call: TRBD1 (6 bases). V was cut by 4 bases and J by 10 bases, with 17 bases left in between. The CDR3 consists of 15 residues. The germline V gene has CDR1 LNHDA and CDR2 SQIVND (reference sequence). The CDR3 DNA reads as TGTGCCAGTAGTAACAGGGAGCCCCCGAACTCACCCCTCCACTTT. Its translation: CASSNREPPNSPLHF.

The chain employs TRBV30 and TRBJ2-1; TRBD1 matches 10 bases. The CDR3 totals 15 residues. V was clipped by 3 bases and J by 8 bases; unmatched bases: 10. The V gene's germline CDR1 is GTSNPN and CDR2 SVGIG (reference sequence). The CDR3 nucleotides are TGTGCCTGGAGGCGGACAGGGGGATACGAGGATGAGCAGTTCTTC. Its protein is CAWRRTGGYEDEQFF. Looking up the rest from reference TRBV30 and TRBJ2-1 gives the full variable domain: SQTIHQWPATLVQPVGSPLSLECTVEGTSNPNLYWYRQAAGRGLQLLFYSVGIGQISSEVPQNLSASRPQDRQFILSSKKLLLSDSGFYLCAWRRTGGYEDEQFFGPGTRLTVL.

The chain employs TRBV19 and TRBJ1-2, with D tentatively TRBD1 (6 bases). V dropped 7 bases and J dropped 8 bases, with 14 bases sitting between them. There are 12 residues in the CDR3. Germline V CDR1 and CDR2: LNHDA, SQIVND (reference sequence). CDR3 bases: TGTGCCAGTACCGACAGGCAGAGGGGCTACACCTTC. It yields the protein CASTDRQRGYTF.

The chain couples TRBV3-1 (or the pseudogene TRBV3-2) to TRBJ2-5, with TRBD2 identical over 9 bases. This CDR3 spans 14 amino acids. The ends lost 5 bases at V and 5 bases at J; junction bases unmatched: 6. Germline V gives CDR1 LGHDT, CDR2 YNNKEL (reference sequence). The CDR3 bases are TGTGCCAGCAGCGATAGGACTAGCGATGAGACCCAGTACTTC. Translated: CASSDRTSDETQYF.

The chain employs TRBV5-6 and TRBJ2-3; D call uncertain. Germline assignment: CDR1 SGHDT and CDR2 YYEEEE. CDR3 length: 12 residues. V lost 4 bases to trimming and J lost 5 bases, with 8 bases between them. The DNA of the CDR3 is TGTGCCAGCAGCCGCCTAATAGATACGCAGTATTTT. It codes for CASSRLIDTQYF.